This T cell receptor (beta chain) came from a study of control samples from healthy donors and cancer patients. This CDR3 is 14 amino acids long. The V gene's germline CDR1 is SNHLY and CDR2 FYNNEI. Trimming removed 7 bases at V and 6 bases at J, with 16 bases between. The assay was immunoSEQ multiplex PCR, and TCRdb's table has in-frame clones only and misses some. The data hold about 140,000 clones, with 94% observed a single time. The clonotype comes from a man aged 40-55 years in good health. The sample was blood. The V gene is TRBV2, the J gene TRBJ1-5, with D tentatively TRBD1 (6 bases). The DNA of the CDR3 is TGTGCCAGCACTCGATCAGGGGATCGTCAGCCCCAGCATTTT. It translates to CASTRSGDRQPQHF.